The present entry profiles one T cell receptor (beta chain) with its context. Its specificity is not known. cDNA synthesis used the whole RNA isolate, giving expressed TCRB sequences. The repertoire was sequenced with immunoSEQ multiplex PCR; TCRdb's copy has only in-frame clones and lacks some. Of around 70,000 clones in the sample, approximately 47% were seen once. The record originates from a study of beta chain features in type 1 diabetes. Overall study findings and caveats: A moderate, significant TCRB CDR3 shortening appeared in type 1 diabetes across four CD4+ subsets.

The ends were cut back, 8 bases at V and 1 base at J, with 16 bases in the middle. The CDR3 length is 15 residues. CDR1 is SNHLY, CDR2 FYNNEI, per germline. V and J are TRBV2 and TRBJ2-3, with TRBD1 as a possible D gene (5 bases). The sequenced material came from central memory CD4+ T cells from blood. The TCR originated in a man aged 25-45 years with type 1 diabetes. The CDR3 nucleotides read TGTGCCAGCGGGCCGAGAGGACAACGCACAGATACGCAGTATTTT. Protein sequence: CASGPRGQRTDTQYF.